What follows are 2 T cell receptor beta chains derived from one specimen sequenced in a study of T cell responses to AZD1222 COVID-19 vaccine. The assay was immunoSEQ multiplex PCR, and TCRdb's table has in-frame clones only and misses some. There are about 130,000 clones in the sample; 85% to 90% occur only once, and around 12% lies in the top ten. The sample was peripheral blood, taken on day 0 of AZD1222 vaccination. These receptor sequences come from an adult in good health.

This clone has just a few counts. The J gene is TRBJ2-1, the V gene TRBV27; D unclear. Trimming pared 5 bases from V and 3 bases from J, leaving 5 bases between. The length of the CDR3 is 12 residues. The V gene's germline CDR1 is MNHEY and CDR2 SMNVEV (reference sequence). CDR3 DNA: TGTGCCAGCAGTACTAACTACAATGAGCAGTTCTTC. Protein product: CASSTNYNEQFF.

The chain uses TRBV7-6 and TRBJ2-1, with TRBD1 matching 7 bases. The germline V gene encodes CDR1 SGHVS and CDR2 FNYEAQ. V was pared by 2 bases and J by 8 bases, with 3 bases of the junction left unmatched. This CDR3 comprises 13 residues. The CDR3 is CASSLYRGDEQFF. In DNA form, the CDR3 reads TGTGCCAGCAGCTTATACAGGGGTGATGAGCAGTTCTTC.